Listed below are T cell receptor beta chains from one sample, sequenced in a study of T cells after yellow fever vaccination. TCRdb redid the calling of the 5' RACE reads with MiXCR, one entry per CDR3 protein. The sample lists around 530,000 distinct CDR3 sequences; about 17% were seen once. This specimen consisted of PBMCs, obtained 5 to 6 days after the first yellow fever vaccination. These receptors all come from a man aged 18-30 years who received the YFV17D yellow fever vaccine. Each CDR3 is given with its conserved first and last residue. A D gene is named only where the DNA matches it firmly. Not every row has a clone size; where given, it reads once, few, many or a size class.

cdr3_length: 14; clone_size: few; j_call: TRBJ1-2; d_call: NA; v_call: TRBV5-1; cdr3_aa: CASSLGTEYYGYTF; cdr3_nt: TGCGCCAGCAGCTTGGGGACAGAATACTATGGCTACACCTTC
cdr3_length: 16; clone_size: NA; j_call: TRBJ1-1; d_call: TRBD1; v_call: TRBV19; cdr3_aa: CASREEPGQGDTEAFF; cdr3_nt: TGTGCCAGTAGAGAAGAACCGGGACAGGGAGACACTGAAGCTTTCTTT
cdr3_length: 14; clone_size: few; j_call: TRBJ2-1; d_call: NA; v_call: TRBV7-9; cdr3_aa: CASSLPFSYNEQFF; cdr3_nt: TGTGCCAGCAGCTTACCCTTCTCCTACAATGAGCAGTTCTTC
cdr3_length: 17; clone_size: NA; j_call: TRBJ2-1; d_call: TRBD2; v_call: TRBV7-2; cdr3_aa: CASSFPRGGRSYNEQFF; cdr3_nt: TGTGCCAGCAGCTTTCCCCGGGGGGGCCGCTCCTACAATGAGCAGTTCTTC
cdr3_length: 15; clone_size: NA; j_call: TRBJ2-1; d_call: TRBD2; v_call: TRBV3-1; cdr3_aa: CASSQELAGSNEQFF; cdr3_nt: TGTGCCAGCAGCCAAGAACTAGCGGGGTCCAATGAGCAGTTCTTC
cdr3_length: 14; clone_size: few; j_call: TRBJ2-3; d_call: TRBD1; v_call: TRBV28; cdr3_aa: CASSDRGGGDTQYF; cdr3_nt: TGTGCCTCATCCGACAGGGGAGGAGGTGATACGCAGTATTTT
cdr3_length: 15; clone_size: NA; j_call: TRBJ2-5; d_call: TRBD2; v_call: TRBV12-3/TRBV12-4; cdr3_aa: CASSTRKRGLETQYF; cdr3_nt: TGTGCCAGCAGTACCCGAAAGCGGGGTCTAGAGACCCAGTACTTC
cdr3_length: 15; clone_size: NA; j_call: TRBJ1-3; d_call: TRBD1; v_call: TRBV7-9; cdr3_aa: CASSSRGIAGNTIYF; cdr3_nt: TGTGCCAGCAGCTCCAGGGGGATAGCTGGAAACACCATATATTTT
cdr3_length: 13; clone_size: NA; j_call: TRBJ1-5; d_call: NA; v_call: TRBV21-1; cdr3_aa: CASPRYSNQPQHF; cdr3_nt: TGTGCCAGCCCGCGGTACAGCAATCAGCCCCAGCATTTT
cdr3_length: 15; clone_size: NA; j_call: TRBJ2-2; d_call: NA; v_call: TRBV20-1; cdr3_aa: CSATRGPWDTGELFF; cdr3_nt: TGCAGTGCAACTCGCGGCCCCTGGGACACCGGGGAGCTGTTTTTT
cdr3_length: 12; clone_size: few; j_call: TRBJ1-5; d_call: NA; v_call: TRBV24-1; cdr3_aa: CATENSNQPQHF; cdr3_nt: TGTGCCACCGAGAACAGCAATCAGCCCCAGCATTTT
cdr3_length: 16; clone_size: few; j_call: TRBJ2-5; d_call: NA; v_call: TRBV5-1; cdr3_aa: CASSVGKSWGQETQYF; cdr3_nt: TGCGCCAGCAGCGTCGGGAAAAGTTGGGGCCAAGAGACCCAGTACTTC
cdr3_length: 14; clone_size: few; j_call: TRBJ2-2; d_call: NA; v_call: TRBV4-1; cdr3_aa: CASSQAGSVGELFF; cdr3_nt: TGCGCCAGCAGCCAAGCGGGCAGCGTGGGGGAGCTGTTTTTT
cdr3_length: 14; clone_size: few; j_call: TRBJ1-5; d_call: TRBD1; v_call: TRBV3-1; cdr3_aa: CASSRQGENQPQHF; cdr3_nt: TGTGCCAGCAGCCGACAGGGTGAAAACCAGCCCCAGCATTTT
cdr3_length: 14; clone_size: NA; j_call: TRBJ1-5; d_call: NA; v_call: TRBV19; cdr3_aa: CASSRPSLNQPQHF; cdr3_nt: TGTGCCAGTAGTCGACCGAGTCTCAATCAGCCCCAGCATTTT
cdr3_length: 15; clone_size: NA; j_call: TRBJ2-5; d_call: NA; v_call: TRBV7-2; cdr3_aa: CASSVQRGGIETQYF; cdr3_nt: TGTGCCAGCAGCGTCCAGAGGGGGGGCATAGAGACCCAGTACTTC
cdr3_length: 18; clone_size: NA; j_call: TRBJ2-2; d_call: TRBD2; v_call: TRBV4-2; cdr3_aa: CASSQVGLAGGNTGELFF; cdr3_nt: TGTGCCAGCAGCCAAGTTGGGCTAGCGGGGGGGAACACCGGGGAGCTGTTTTTT
cdr3_length: 17; clone_size: NA; j_call: TRBJ1-3; d_call: NA; v_call: TRBV7-9; cdr3_aa: CASSLFSVKSSGNTIYF; cdr3_nt: TGTGCCAGCAGCTTATTTTCGGTGAAAAGCTCTGGAAACACCATATATTTT
cdr3_length: 12; clone_size: many; j_call: TRBJ1-2; d_call: NA; v_call: TRBV7-2; cdr3_aa: CASSLLGDLYTF; cdr3_nt: TGTGCCAGCAGCTTACTGGGGGACCTCTACACCTTC
cdr3_length: 16; clone_size: NA; j_call: TRBJ2-2; d_call: NA; v_call: TRBV7-3; cdr3_aa: CASSFLPVANTGELFF; cdr3_nt: TGTGCCAGCAGCTTCCTTCCTGTCGCGAACACCGGGGAGCTGTTTTTT
cdr3_length: 15; clone_size: few; j_call: TRBJ2-1; d_call: NA; v_call: TRBV5-1; cdr3_aa: CASSLERPPGNEQFF; cdr3_nt: TGCGCCAGCAGCTTGGAGAGGCCGCCGGGGAATGAGCAGTTCTTC
cdr3_length: 12; clone_size: few; j_call: TRBJ2-4; d_call: NA; v_call: TRBV6-5; cdr3_aa: CARMGGVNIQYF; cdr3_nt: TGTGCCAGGATGGGGGGAGTGAACATTCAGTACTTC
cdr3_length: 13; clone_size: NA; j_call: TRBJ1-5; d_call: NA; v_call: TRBV29-1; cdr3_aa: CSVVPGLGQPQHF; cdr3_nt: TGCAGCGTTGTCCCAGGGTTGGGCCAGCCCCAGCATTTT
cdr3_length: 14; clone_size: many; j_call: TRBJ2-3; d_call: TRBD2; v_call: TRBV11-2; cdr3_aa: CASSLGLSGDTQYF; cdr3_nt: TGTGCCAGCAGCTTAGGCCTTAGCGGGGACACGCAGTATTTT
cdr3_length: 13; clone_size: NA; j_call: TRBJ1-1; d_call: TRBD1; v_call: TRBV20-1; cdr3_aa: CSASRQGSTEAFF; cdr3_nt: TGCAGTGCTAGCCGACAGGGGTCAACTGAAGCTTTCTTT
cdr3_length: 19; clone_size: few; j_call: TRBJ2-1; d_call: TRBD2; v_call: TRBV4-2; cdr3_aa: CASSRPPGLAGPRNNEQFF; cdr3_nt: TGTGCCAGCAGCCGGCCTCCGGGACTAGCGGGGCCCCGGAACAATGAGCAGTTCTTC
cdr3_length: 16; clone_size: NA; j_call: TRBJ2-7; d_call: TRBD1; v_call: TRBV3-1; cdr3_aa: CASSPPTGTGNYEQYF; cdr3_nt: TGTGCCAGCAGCCCACCCACCGGGACAGGGAACTACGAGCAGTACTTC
cdr3_length: 14; clone_size: few; j_call: TRBJ2-7; d_call: NA; v_call: TRBV7-2; cdr3_aa: CASSWTAPSYEQYF; cdr3_nt: TGTGCCAGCAGCTGGACGGCACCCTCCTACGAGCAGTACTTC
cdr3_length: 14; clone_size: few; j_call: TRBJ1-5; d_call: TRBD1; v_call: TRBV2; cdr3_aa: CASSGQGAVQPQHF; cdr3_nt: TGTGCCAGCAGTGGACAGGGGGCTGTTCAGCCCCAGCATTTT
cdr3_length: 14; clone_size: NA; j_call: TRBJ1-4; d_call: TRBD1; v_call: TRBV5-1; cdr3_aa: CASSLRGQLGKLFF; cdr3_nt: TGCGCCAGCAGCTTAAGGGGACAGCTTGGAAAACTGTTTTTT
cdr3_length: 13; clone_size: NA; j_call: TRBJ1-1; d_call: TRBD1; v_call: TRBV29-1; cdr3_aa: CSVGRGRWTEAFF; cdr3_nt: TGCAGCGTGGGCAGGGGGAGGTGGACTGAAGCTTTCTTT
cdr3_length: 14; clone_size: NA; j_call: TRBJ2-7; d_call: NA; v_call: TRBV3-1; cdr3_aa: CASTRGGQYYEQYF; cdr3_nt: TGTGCCAGCACCAGAGGCGGACAGTACTACGAGCAGTACTTC
cdr3_length: 15; clone_size: NA; j_call: TRBJ1-5; d_call: NA; v_call: TRBV12-3/TRBV12-4; cdr3_aa: CASSFRQANNQPQHF; cdr3_nt: TGTGCCAGCAGTTTCAGACAGGCCAACAATCAGCCCCAGCATTTT
cdr3_length: 14; clone_size: NA; j_call: TRBJ2-1; d_call: TRBD1; v_call: TRBV28; cdr3_aa: CASTSPDRDGEQFF; cdr3_nt: TGTGCCAGCACCTCCCCGGACAGGGACGGGGAGCAGTTCTTC
cdr3_length: 17; clone_size: NA; j_call: TRBJ1-3; d_call: NA; v_call: TRBV4-1; cdr3_aa: CASSQAGYGATGNTIYF; cdr3_nt: TGCGCCAGCAGCCAAGCGGGTTATGGGGCCACTGGAAACACCATATATTTT
cdr3_length: 13; clone_size: few; j_call: TRBJ2-1; d_call: NA; v_call: TRBV5-1; cdr3_aa: CASSLFLYNEQFF; cdr3_nt: TGCGCCAGCAGCTTGTTTCTCTACAATGAGCAGTTCTTC
cdr3_length: 18; clone_size: few; j_call: TRBJ2-5; d_call: TRBD2; v_call: TRBV4-2; cdr3_aa: CASSQTAYEAGARETQYF; cdr3_nt: TGTGCCAGCAGCCAAACGGCCTATGAAGCGGGGGCGAGGGAGACCCAGTACTTC
cdr3_length: 13; clone_size: few; j_call: TRBJ2-1; d_call: TRBD2; v_call: TRBV6-1; cdr3_aa: CASNGLAGDEQFF; cdr3_nt: TGTGCCAGCAACGGACTAGCCGGGGATGAGCAGTTCTTC
cdr3_length: 14; clone_size: NA; j_call: TRBJ2-7; d_call: NA; v_call: TRBV30; cdr3_aa: CAWNSGHGTYEQYF; cdr3_nt: TGTGCCTGGAATTCGGGACATGGGACCTACGAGCAGTACTTC
cdr3_length: 13; clone_size: NA; j_call: TRBJ2-5; d_call: NA; v_call: TRBV28; cdr3_aa: CASSFSLRETQYF; cdr3_nt: TGTGCCAGCAGTTTTTCTCTGCGGGAGACCCAGTACTTC
cdr3_length: 14; clone_size: NA; j_call: TRBJ2-5; d_call: TRBD1; v_call: TRBV24-1; cdr3_aa: CATSGTGPQETQYF; cdr3_nt: TGTGCCACCAGTGGGACAGGACCCCAAGAGACCCAGTACTTC
cdr3_length: 15; clone_size: few; j_call: TRBJ2-3; d_call: TRBD1; v_call: TRBV13; cdr3_aa: CASSLGQGVADTQYF; cdr3_nt: TGTGCCAGCAGCCTCGGACAGGGGGTAGCAGATACGCAGTATTTT
cdr3_length: 16; clone_size: few; j_call: TRBJ2-1; d_call: NA; v_call: TRBV28; cdr3_aa: CASRGAGSSSYNEQFF; cdr3_nt: TGTGCCAGCAGGGGGGCTGGGTCGAGCTCCTACAATGAGCAGTTCTTC